These 5 T cell receptor beta chains share one sample of origin, sequenced in a study of human T cells and chemical hapten exposure. Time point denoted: patch test 1, 2 weeks after DPC sensitization. Treatment here: therapeutic diphenylcyclopropenone sensitization with weekly scalp DPC. Researchers extracted total RNA from unfractionated whole blood. One entry per CDR3 protein results from TCRdb running MiXCR on the RACE reads. The sample includes about 41,000 distinct CDR3 sequences, 4% of them seen just once. Sequencing was performed on whole blood, taken in connection with sensitization to the hapten diphenylcyclopropenone (DPC). The receptors come from a man aged 50 or older with alopecia areata. Some clones in this sample may be carry-over from other donors' samples.

This clonotype was seen at least ten times. The genes are TRBV7-9 and TRBJ1-6, with D tentatively TRBD1 (6 bases). From germline, CDR1 is SEHNR and CDR2 FQNEAQ (reference sequence). V dropped 3 bases and J dropped 8 bases, with 20 bases sitting between them. CDR3 length: 17 residues. This CDR3 is CASSFAGTSDFDSPLHF. The CDR3 DNA sequence: TGTGCCAGCAGCTTCGCCGGGACAAGCGACTTCGATTCACCCCTCCACTTT.

This clonotype appeared many times. The gene calls are TRBV5-1 and TRBJ2-1; 7 bases agree with TRBD2. V shed 5 bases, J shed 7 bases, and the junction held 12 bases outside the gene matches. This CDR3 has 15 amino acids. CDR1 is SGHRS and CDR2 is YFSETQ in the germline V gene. The CDR3 is CASSPGGTTFNEQFF. The CDR3, as DNA: TGCGCCAGCAGTCCTGGTGGGACTACGTTTAATGAGCAGTTCTTC.

Many counts were recorded for this clonotype. CDR3 nucleotides: TGCAGTGCTAGCCCTCCTCAGGGTATCGACACTGAAGCTTTCTTT. Protein sequence: CSASPPQGIDTEAFF. This chain links TRBV20-1 with TRBJ1-1, with TRBD1 as a possible D gene (5 bases). Trimming pared 3 bases from V and 3 bases from J, leaving 17 bases between. Germline CDR1 reads DFQATT; CDR2 reads SNEGSKA (reference sequence). The CDR3 spans 15 residues.

This clonotype has only a few counts. The chain carries TRBV20-1 and TRBJ1-4; D is unclear. The length of the CDR3 is 12 residues. V lost 3 bases and J 6 bases, leaving 8 bases between the germline ends. Germline V gene data show CDR1 as DFQATT and CDR2 as SNEGSKA (reference sequence). The chain's CDR3 is CSARGQDEKLFF. In DNA form, the CDR3 reads TGCAGTGCTAGGGGCCAGGATGAAAAACTGTTTTTT.

The chain joins TRBV5-1 to TRBJ1-4, with a possible D match to TRBD1 (6 bases). Per germline, CDR1 SGHRS and CDR2 YFSETQ. Trimming stripped 4 bases from V and 0 bases from J, with 13 bases between. The CDR3 totals 16 residues. This chain's CDR3 is CASSPAGTTTNEKLFF. CDR3 bases: TGCGCCAGCAGCCCCGCCGGGACAACAACTAATGAAAAACTGTTTTTT.